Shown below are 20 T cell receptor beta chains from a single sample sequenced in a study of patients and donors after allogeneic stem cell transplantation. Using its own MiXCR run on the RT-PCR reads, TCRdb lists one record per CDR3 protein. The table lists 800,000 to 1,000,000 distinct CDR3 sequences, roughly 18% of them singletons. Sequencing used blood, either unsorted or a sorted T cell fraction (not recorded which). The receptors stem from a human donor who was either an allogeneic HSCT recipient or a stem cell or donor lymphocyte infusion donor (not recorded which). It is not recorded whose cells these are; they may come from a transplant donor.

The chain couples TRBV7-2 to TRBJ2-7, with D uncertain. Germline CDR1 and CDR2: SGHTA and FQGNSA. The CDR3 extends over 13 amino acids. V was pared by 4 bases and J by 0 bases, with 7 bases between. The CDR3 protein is CASSWADSYEQYF. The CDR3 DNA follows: TGTGCCAGCAGCTGGGCGGACTCCTACGAGCAGTACTTC.

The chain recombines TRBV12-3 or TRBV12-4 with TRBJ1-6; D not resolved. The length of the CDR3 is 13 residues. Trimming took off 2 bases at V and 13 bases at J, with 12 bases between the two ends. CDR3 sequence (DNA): TGTGCCAGCAGTTTAAGGGCTGAGGTTCCCCTCCACTTT. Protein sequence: CASSLRAEVPLHF.

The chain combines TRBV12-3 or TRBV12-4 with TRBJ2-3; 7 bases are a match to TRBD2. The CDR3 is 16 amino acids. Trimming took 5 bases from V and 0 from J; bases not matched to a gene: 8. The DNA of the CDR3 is TGTGCCAGCAGTCGAGGGACTATCGTTAGCACAGATACGCAGTATTTT. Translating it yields CASSRGTIVSTDTQYF.

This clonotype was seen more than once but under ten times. CDR3 in amino acids: CASSQGRVANTEAFF. The DNA of the CDR3 is TGTGCCAGCAGCCAAGGTCGAGTAGCGAACACTGAAGCTTTCTTT. This chain links TRBV6-1 with TRBJ1-1; no definite D call. The germline V and J ends were trimmed by 6 bases and 1 base, with 15 bases remaining between them. Germline assignment: CDR1 MNHNS and CDR2 SASEGT. The CDR3 covers 15 residues.

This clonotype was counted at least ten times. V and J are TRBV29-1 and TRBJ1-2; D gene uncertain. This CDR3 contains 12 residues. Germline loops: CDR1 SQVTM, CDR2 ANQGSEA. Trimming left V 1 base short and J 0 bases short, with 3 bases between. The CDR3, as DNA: TGCAGCGTTGAAGTGGCTAACTATGGCTACACCTTC. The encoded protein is CSVEVANYGYTF.

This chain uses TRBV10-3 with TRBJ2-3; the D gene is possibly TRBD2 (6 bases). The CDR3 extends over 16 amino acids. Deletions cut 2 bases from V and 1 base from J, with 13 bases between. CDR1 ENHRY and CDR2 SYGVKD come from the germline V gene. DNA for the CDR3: TGTGCCATCAGTGAGCTCCAGCGGGCGGGCACAGATACGCAGTATTTT. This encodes CAISELQRAGTDTQYF.

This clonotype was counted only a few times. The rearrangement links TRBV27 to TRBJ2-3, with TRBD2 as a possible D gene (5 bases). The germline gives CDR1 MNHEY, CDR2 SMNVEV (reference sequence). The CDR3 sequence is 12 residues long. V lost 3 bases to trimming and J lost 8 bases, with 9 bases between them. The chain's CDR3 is CASSFRGSTQYF. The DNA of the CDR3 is TGTGCCAGCAGTTTCAGAGGGAGTACGCAGTATTTT.

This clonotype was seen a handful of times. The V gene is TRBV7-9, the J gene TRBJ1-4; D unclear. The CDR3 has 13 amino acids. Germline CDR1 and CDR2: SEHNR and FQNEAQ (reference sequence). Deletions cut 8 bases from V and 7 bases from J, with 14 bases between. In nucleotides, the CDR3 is TGTGCCAGCGGCCCGGACGGACGTGAAAAACTGTTTTTT. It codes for CASGPDGREKLFF.

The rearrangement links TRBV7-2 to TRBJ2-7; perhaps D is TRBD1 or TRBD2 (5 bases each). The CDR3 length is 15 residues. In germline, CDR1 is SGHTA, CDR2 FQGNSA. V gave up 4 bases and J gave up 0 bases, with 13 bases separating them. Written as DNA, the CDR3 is TGTGCCAGCAGCTCTGTTGGGGGAAGCTCCTACGAGCAGTACTTC. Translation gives CASSSVGGSSYEQYF.

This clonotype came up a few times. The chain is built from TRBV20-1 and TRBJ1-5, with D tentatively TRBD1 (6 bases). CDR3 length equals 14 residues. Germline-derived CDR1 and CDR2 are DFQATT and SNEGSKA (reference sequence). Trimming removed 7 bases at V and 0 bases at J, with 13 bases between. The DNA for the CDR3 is TGCAGTGTTGAGGGGGGTTATAGCAATCAGCCCCAGCATTTT. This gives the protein CSVEGGYSNQPQHF.

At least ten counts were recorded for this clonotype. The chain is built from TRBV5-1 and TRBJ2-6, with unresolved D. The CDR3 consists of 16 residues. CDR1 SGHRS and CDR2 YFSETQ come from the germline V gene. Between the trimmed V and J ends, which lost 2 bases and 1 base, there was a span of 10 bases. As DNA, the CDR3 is TGCGCCAGCAGCTTAATTTCTCGTTCTGGGGCCAACGTCCTGACTTTC. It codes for CASSLISRSGANVLTF. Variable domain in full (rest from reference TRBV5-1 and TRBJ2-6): KAGVTQTPRYLIKTRGQQVTLSCSPISGHRSVSWYQQTPGQGLQFLFEYFSETQRNKGNFPGRFSGRQFSNSRSEMNVSTLELGDSALYLCASSLISRSGANVLTFGAGSRLTVL.

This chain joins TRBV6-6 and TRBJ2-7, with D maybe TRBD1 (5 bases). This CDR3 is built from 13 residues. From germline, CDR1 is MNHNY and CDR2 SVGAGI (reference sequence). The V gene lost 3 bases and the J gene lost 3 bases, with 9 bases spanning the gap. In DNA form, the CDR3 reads TGTGCCAGCAGTTATCCCGACAGCTACGAGCAGTACTTC. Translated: CASSYPDSYEQYF.

For the CDR3, the DNA is TGTGCCAGCAGCCCCGGACAGCAATACACCGGGGAGCTGTTTTTT. It yields the protein CASSPGQQYTGELFF. This chain uses TRBV5-4 with TRBJ2-2, with a tentative D call TRBD1 (6 bases). The germline V gene encodes CDR1 SGHNT and CDR2 YYREEE (reference sequence). The CDR3 is 15 amino acids. The V end lost 4 bases, the J end lost 3 bases, and 13 bases lay between the germline ends.

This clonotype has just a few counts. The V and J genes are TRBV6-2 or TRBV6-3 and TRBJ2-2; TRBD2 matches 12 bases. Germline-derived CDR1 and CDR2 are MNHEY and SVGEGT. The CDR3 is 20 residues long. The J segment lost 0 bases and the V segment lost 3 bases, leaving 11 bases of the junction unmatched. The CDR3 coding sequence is TGTGCCAGCAGTTATTCAACCCTGGGACTAGCGGGCACGAACACCGGGGAGCTGTTTTTT. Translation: CASSYSTLGLAGTNTGELFF.

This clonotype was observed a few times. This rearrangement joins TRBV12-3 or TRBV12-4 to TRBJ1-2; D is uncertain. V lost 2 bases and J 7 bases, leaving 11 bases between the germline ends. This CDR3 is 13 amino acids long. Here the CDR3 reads CASSLQRGSGYTF. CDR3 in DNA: TGTGCCAGCAGTTTACAGAGAGGAAGTGGCTACACCTTC.

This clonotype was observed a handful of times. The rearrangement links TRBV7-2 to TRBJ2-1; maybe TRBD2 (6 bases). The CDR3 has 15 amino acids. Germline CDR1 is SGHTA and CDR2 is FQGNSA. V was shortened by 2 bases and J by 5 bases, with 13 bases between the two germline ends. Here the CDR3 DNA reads TGTGCCAGCAGCTTATTCGGGAGATCCGACAATGAGCAGTTCTTC. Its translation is CASSLFGRSDNEQFF.

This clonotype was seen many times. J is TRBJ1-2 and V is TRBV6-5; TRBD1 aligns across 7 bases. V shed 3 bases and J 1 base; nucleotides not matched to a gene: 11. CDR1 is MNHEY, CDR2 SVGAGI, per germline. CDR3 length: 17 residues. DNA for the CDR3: TGTGCCAGCAGTTATAGTGTGGCAGGGGGAGATAACTATGGCTACACCTTC. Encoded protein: CASSYSVAGGDNYGYTF.

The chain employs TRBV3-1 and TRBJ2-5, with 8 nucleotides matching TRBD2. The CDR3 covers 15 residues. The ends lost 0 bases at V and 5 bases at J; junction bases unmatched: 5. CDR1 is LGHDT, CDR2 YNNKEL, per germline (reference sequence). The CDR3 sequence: CASSQEGTGGETQYF. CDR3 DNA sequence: TGTGCCAGCAGCCAAGAAGGGACGGGGGGGGAGACCCAGTACTTC.

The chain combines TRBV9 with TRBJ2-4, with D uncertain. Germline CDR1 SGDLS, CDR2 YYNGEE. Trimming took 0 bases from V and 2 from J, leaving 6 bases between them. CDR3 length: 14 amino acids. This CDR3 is CASSVDSTKNIQYF. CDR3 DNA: TGTGCCAGCAGCGTAGACAGCACCAAAAACATTCAGTACTTC.

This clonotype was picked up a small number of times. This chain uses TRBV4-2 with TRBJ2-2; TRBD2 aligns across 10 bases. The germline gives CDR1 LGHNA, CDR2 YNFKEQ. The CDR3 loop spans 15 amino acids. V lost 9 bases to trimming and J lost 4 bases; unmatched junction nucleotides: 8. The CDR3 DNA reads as TGTGCCAGTTCTGAGCGGGAGGGCGGCACCGGGGAGCTGTTTTTT. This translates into CASSEREGGTGELFF.